This T cell receptor (beta chain) was captured by sequencing in a study of spatial heterogeneity in lung cancer (dated by TCRdb to the late 2010s). For context, the study as a whole: Beta-chain transcripts were consistently detected in greater numbers than alpha-chain transcripts, which likely reflects a higher abundance of beta-chain transcripts. The study linked features of the TCR repertoire to counts of nonsynonymous mutations, which were determined by whole-exome sequencing of tumor tissue. The study quantitatively compared TCR alpha and beta repertoires across multiple tumor regions, matched nontumor lung and blood in non-small cell lung cancer. Both alpha and beta chains were TCR-sequenced in around 220 tumor regions, under 85 matched nontumor lung samples and 55 to 60 PBMC samples obtained at surgery. In tumor regions, TCR transcript counts showed a strong correlation with a T cell transcriptional module score from matched bulk RNA-seq. In the raw uncorrected reads, each unique combination of TCR and UMI appeared on average more than ten times.

CDR1 and CDR2 (SGHAT, FQNNGV) derive from the germline V gene. The CDR3 sequence holds 12 residues, the cysteine and phenylalanine included. Just the 36-base CDR3 DNA is kept, in frame starting at base 1. Concerning this clonotype itself: The specificity of this receptor is unknown. A single base separates this from a much larger clone, so it may be a read error. Little can be read into the size of this beta chain, an off-target read in a library designed for alpha chains.

The sample's time point label, decoded: sample taken at primary tumor resection. The donors were 65 to 90 patients from the lung TRACERx cohort who had early-stage, untreated non-small cell lung cancer. Without any cell sorting, TCR sequencing was performed on whole RNA extracted either from tumor and nontumor lung tissue or from cryopreserved PBMC samples. Only patients for whom sufficient RNA was available from at least two tumor regions were selected for TCR sequencing. Tumor and adjacent nontumor lung specimens were reviewed by a lung pathologist before selection. Receptor libraries were prepared by 5' RACE. For sequencing, a NextSeq 500 was employed. The TCR library protocol attached a unique molecular identifier to each TCR cDNA molecule to allow correction of PCR and sequencing errors. Per the authors' processing: TCR identification, UMI-based error correction and CDR3 extraction were all carried out with Decombinator tools. Expanded TCRs were defined as those above a frequency of 2 per 1,000, corresponding to the top 1% of the tumor frequency distribution. Expanded tumor TCRs statistically deemed absent (corrected P<0.05) from at least one tumor region were classed as regional, and all other expanded tumor TCRs were classed as ubiquitous. Rényi diversity was computed with the R vegan package after subsampling each repertoire 100 times to 5,000 TCRs. CDR3 similarity networks were built from amino acid triplet string-kernel similarity, with CDR3s being connected when pairwise similarity was above 0.82. In TCRdb, the public reads were trimmed at Q25 with fastp and aligned with MiXCR, with productive beta chains retained. A single entry per CDR3 protein holds the most common genes and DNA from its merged rows. V and J calls and clone size were set by TCRdb, not the authors. The sample table contains about 19,000 distinct CDR3 sequences; only one count was recorded for 8.5% to 10% of them. The ten largest clones add up to approximately 21% of the sample.

Points the paper makes about the study in general: TCR-seq was estimated to cover only approximately 7% of tumor T cells for alpha chains and around 13% for beta chains. Counts of ubiquitous and regional expanded TCRs correlated with counts of ubiquitous and regional nonsynonymous mutations, respectively. A correlation was observed between the number of expanded intratumoral alpha and beta TCRs and the tumor nonsynonymous mutation count. Additional single-cell paired TCR alpha and beta sequencing was considered necessary to confirm, at a functional level, the hypothesis that regional TCRs recognize regional mutations.

The specimen was lung tumor tissue, collected at surgery. The receptor was isolated from a female donor with early-stage non-small cell lung cancer. Recombination joined TRBV11-2 with TRBJ1-2, with the D segment identity uncertain. The nucleotide sequence is TGTGCCAGCAGCTTAGCGGATTATGGCTTCACCTTC. This translates into CASSLADYGFTF.